The clone carrying this T cell receptor beta chain was counted at least ten times. Its target is not known. Clones were sequenced by immunoSEQ multiplex PCR, and TCRdb holds only the in-frame ones, with some missing. The sample was found to contain more than 3,000 clones, and every one recurs. The data were obtained in a study of T cells after posttransplantation cyclophosphamide. Study observations and caveats: TRB clonality was highly associated with recipient CMV seropositivity and reactivation.

Busulfan-fludarabine conditioning, marrow transplant, and cyclophosphamide on days +3 and +4 were administered. CDR3 length equals 14 residues. With 2 bases removed from V and 7 bases from J, the gap between germline ends came to 9 bases. Germline loops: CDR1 MNHEY, CDR2 SMNVEV (reference sequence). This chain connects TRBV27 to TRBJ1-6; D not certain. The specimen was PBMCs, collected after allogeneic stem cell transplant with posttransplant cyclophosphamide. This sequence was found in a male patient in his thirties who received an allogeneic stem cell transplant from a related donor, was CMV-positive, and had acute GVHD only. The graft donor may account for some of the T cells. Here the CDR3 reads CASSLTGRNSPLHF. The CDR3 bases are TGTGCCAGCAGTTTAACGGGTCGCAATTCACCCCTCCACTTT.